The rows below give T cell receptor beta chains drawn from one sample of a study of blood T cell repertoires in COVID-19. TCRdb's table, derived via immunoSEQ multiplex PCR, lists solely in-frame clones and lacks some. The sample has some 31,000 clones, roughly 85% seen once. What was sequenced was peripheral blood. All receptors come from an elderly man with active COVID-19. Each CDR3 is given with its conserved first and last residue. The D gene is left open where the match is weak. For some rows the clone size is stated as once, few or many, or as a class when expanded; others skip it.

j_gene | len | abundance | d_gene | v_gene | CDR3aa | CDR3nt
TRBJ2-3 | 15 | NA | TRBD1 | TRBV7-3 | CASSLDRGATDTQYF | TGTGCCAGCAGCTTGGACAGGGGTGCGACAGATACGCAGTATTTT
TRBJ2-1 | 14 | NA | NA | TRBV7-8 | CASSLRADTAEQFF | TGTGCCAGCAGCTTACGAGCTGACACTGCTGAGCAGTTCTTC
TRBJ1-5 | 16 | NA | TRBD1 | TRBV6-2/TRBV6-3 | CASSYPGQGTNQPQHF | TGTGCCAGCAGTTACCCGGGACAGGGTACTAATCAGCCCCAGCATTTT
TRBJ1-2 | 12 | NA | NA | TRBV6-4 | CARRSGTYGYTF | TGTGCCAGGCGGAGCGGCACCTATGGCTACACCTTC
TRBJ1-2 | 12 | NA | TRBD1 | TRBV28 | CASSDRVEGYTF | TGTGCCAGCAGTGACAGGGTAGAGGGCTACACCTTC
TRBJ1-1 | 14 | NA | NA | TRBV3-1/TRBV3-2 | CASSQGQENTEAFF | TGTGCCAGCAGCCAAGGGCAGGAGAACACTGAAGCTTTCTTT
TRBJ2-7 | 13 | once | NA | TRBV3-1/TRBV3-2 | CASSQAGPYEQYF | TGTGCCAGCAGCCAAGCGGGTCCCTACGAGCAGTACTTC
TRBJ2-7 | 13 | few | NA | TRBV5-6 | CASSVAGPYEQYF | TGTGCCAGCAGCGTTGCGGGGCCCTACGAGCAGTACTTC
TRBJ1-1 | 13 | NA | NA | TRBV12-3/TRBV12-4 | CASRLRENTEAFF | TGTGCCAGCAGGTTAAGAGAGAACACTGAAGCTTTCTTT
TRBJ2-3 | 11 | NA | NA | TRBV7-8 | CASSPRDTQYF | TGTGCCAGCAGCCCTAGGGATACGCAGTATTTT
TRBJ2-3 | 15 | once | TRBD1 | TRBV2 | CASSGAGTELVTQYF | TGTGCCAGCAGTGGGGCCGGGACAGAGCTAGTAACGCAGTATTTT
TRBJ1-5 | 15 | NA | TRBD1 | TRBV28 | CASSTTGGGNQPQHF | TGTGCCAGCAGTACGACAGGGGGTGGGAATCAGCCCCAGCATTTT
TRBJ1-1 | 16 | once | NA | TRBV3-1/TRBV3-2 | CASSPELSGLSTEAFF | TGTGCCAGCAGCCCAGAGTTGTCAGGGTTGAGCACTGAAGCTTTCTTT
TRBJ2-5 | 15 | NA | TRBD1 | TRBV5-4 | CASSFADRGEETQYF | TGTGCCAGCAGCTTCGCCGACAGGGGGGAAGAGACCCAGTACTTC
TRBJ1-5 | 13 | medium-sized | NA | TRBV30 | CAWRGHPNQPQHF | TGTGCCTGGAGAGGACACCCGAATCAGCCCCAGCATTTT
TRBJ1-1 | 14 | NA | NA | TRBV18 | CASSYGVMNTEAFF | TGTGCCAGCTCTTACGGGGTTATGAACACTGAAGCTTTCTTT
TRBJ1-2 | 14 | NA | NA | TRBV6-5 | CASSRGAANYGYTF | TGTGCCAGCAGCCGGGGGGCAGCTAACTATGGCTACACCTTC
TRBJ1-1 | 16 | NA | TRBD1 | TRBV2 | CASSEGGWTGGTEAFF | TGTGCCAGCAGTGAAGGAGGCTGGACAGGGGGCACTGAAGCTTTCTTT
TRBJ1-3 | 19 | NA | TRBD1 | TRBV18 | CASSLVVALTGSSGNTIYF | TGTGCCAGCTCACTCGTCGTGGCACTGACAGGGAGCTCTGGAAACACCATATATTTT
TRBJ2-5 | 14 | NA | TRBD2 | TRBV7-2 | CASTPRGLEETQYF | TGTGCCAGCACACCCCGGGGACTAGAAGAGACCCAGTACTTC
TRBJ2-6 | 19 | NA | TRBD2 | TRBV5-6 | CASVTSGGGKFSGANVLTF | TGTGCCAGTGTGACTAGCGGGGGAGGAAAATTTTCTGGGGCCAACGTCCTGACTTTC
TRBJ2-5 | 18 | NA | TRBD1 | TRBV7-9 | CASSLRVMLQGAEKTQYF | TGTGCCAGCAGCTTACGCGTCATGTTGCAGGGGGCAGAGAAGACCCAGTACTTC
TRBJ2-3 | 13 | NA | NA | TRBV7-2 | CASSLRRQDTQYF | TGTGCCAGCAGCTTACGCAGACAAGATACGCAGTATTTT
TRBJ2-1 | 13 | NA | NA | TRBV18 | CASSFDLYNEQFF | TGTGCCAGCTCATTCGACTTATACAATGAGCAGTTCTTC